This entry lists 18 T cell receptor beta chains sequenced from one sample in a study of cytomegalovirus exposure and HLA in healthy donors. The protocol was immunoSEQ multiplex PCR, while the TCRdb copy is restricted to in-frame clones and leaves out a portion. The data hold about 360,000 clones, with roughly 88% observed a single time. Sequenced material: PBMCs. The receptors were sampled from a woman aged 18 to 35 in good health and CMV-seronegative.

This clone appeared a few times. The chain has TRBV11-2 and TRBJ2-7; D remains unclear. There are 12 residues in the CDR3. Germline V gives CDR1 SGHAT, CDR2 FQNNGV. V lost 5 bases, J lost 4 bases, and 9 bases lay in between. CDR3 nucleotide sequence: TGTGCCAGCAGCCCCGACACGTACGAGCAGTACTTC. As protein: CASSPDTYEQYF. Supplemented by reference TRBV11-2 and TRBJ2-7, the full variable domain reads EAGVAQSPRYKIIEKRQSVAFWCNPISGHATLYWYQQILGQGPKLLIQFQNNGVVDDSQLPKDRFSAERLKGVDSTLKIQPAKLEDSAVYLCASSPDTYEQYFGPGTRLTVT.

The V and J genes are TRBV11-2 and TRBJ2-1; TRBD1 might be the D (6 bases). The CDR3 loop spans 15 amino acids. V was shortened by 5 bases and J by 8 bases, with 19 bases between the two germline ends. Germline-derived CDR1 and CDR2 are SGHAT and FQNNGV. CDR3 amino acids: CASSVLQGQQDEQFF. CDR3 bases: TGTGCCAGCAGCGTCCTACAGGGTCAGCAAGATGAGCAGTTCTTC.

The gene calls are TRBV18 and TRBJ2-6; 9 bases are shared with TRBD2. The CDR3 loop spans 20 amino acids. Germline V gene lookup returns CDR1 KGHSH and CDR2 LQKENI. V lost 6 bases to trimming and J lost 0 bases; unmatched junction nucleotides: 15. In nucleotides, the CDR3 is TGTGCCAGCTCTAAGGCGGTTAGCGGGGGTGGAGCCTCTGGGGCCAACGTCCTGACTTTC. The encoded protein is CASSKAVSGGGASGANVLTF.

The genes are TRBV28 and TRBJ2-7; a weak D match, TRBD2 (6 bases). CDR1 is MDHEN and CDR2 is SYDVKM in the germline V gene. The CDR3 covers 13 residues. V lost 7 bases to trimming and J lost 3 bases, with 13 bases between them. CDR3 sequence: CASNGGSGYEQYF. DNA for the CDR3: TGTGCCAGCAACGGGGGAAGTGGCTACGAGCAGTACTTC. The whole variable domain, filled in from reference TRBV28 and TRBJ2-7, reads DVKVTQSSRYLVKRTGEKVFLECVQDMDHENMFWYRQDPGLGLRLIYFSYDVKMKEKGDIPEGYSVSREKKERFSLILESASTNQTSMYLCASNGGSGYEQYFGPGTRLTVT.

The chain joins TRBV27 to TRBJ2-7, with a tentative D call TRBD2 (5 bases). This CDR3 comprises 14 residues. V dropped 2 bases and J dropped 0 bases, with 8 bases sitting between them. In germline, CDR1 is MNHEY, CDR2 SMNVEV (reference sequence). The CDR3 loop is CASSLIGSSYEQYF. CDR3 DNA sequence: TGTGCCAGCAGTTTAATTGGGAGCTCCTACGAGCAGTACTTC.

The rearrangement links TRBV2 to TRBJ2-2; 12 nucleotides match TRBD1. The CDR3 is 20 amino acids. Trimming took 6 bases from V and 8 from J; bases not matched to a gene: 22. Germline-derived CDR1 and CDR2 are SNHLY and FYNNEI. CDR3 coding DNA: TGTGCCAGCAGGGGACAGGGGGCGACTCTAGCGGGACACTTCGGTGGGGAGCTGTTTTTT. This translates into CASRGQGATLAGHFGGELFF.

Here the CDR3 reads CASSLYGTSNEKLFF. The DNA of the CDR3 is TGCGCCAGCAGCTTGTATGGGACAAGTAATGAAAAACTGTTTTTT. The rearrangement joins TRBV5-1 to TRBJ1-4, with D possibly matching TRBD1 (6 bases). The V gene's germline CDR1 is SGHRS and CDR2 YFSETQ. Trimming shortened V by 1 base and J by 4 bases, and 11 bases separated the two germline ends. This CDR3 is built from 15 residues.

This clone was detected once. CDR3 nucleotides: TGTGCCAGCAGCTTAGGGGGGGGCATGAGCCCTGAAGCTTTCTTT. As protein: CASSLGGGMSPEAFF. The chain couples TRBV11-2 to TRBJ1-1, with a weak D call TRBD1 (6 bases). The CDR3 is 15 residues long. Trimming removed 1 base at V and 6 bases at J, with 15 bases between. Germline CDR1 and CDR2: SGHAT and FQNNGV.

This chain joins TRBV28 and TRBJ1-5; perhaps TRBD1 as D (6 bases). Trimming removed 3 bases from V and 4 bases from J, with 16 bases in between. CDR3 length: 16 residues. Germline CDR1 is MDHEN and CDR2 is SYDVKM. The CDR3 sequence: CASSFASRGANQPQHF. The CDR3 DNA is TGTGCCAGCAGTTTCGCTTCTCGGGGGGCAAATCAGCCCCAGCATTTT.

CDR3 region: CASSIGQGLRYGYTF. The CDR3 nucleotides are TGTGCCAGCAGTATTGGACAGGGGCTCAGATATGGCTACACCTTC. The chain joins TRBV6-5 to TRBJ1-2, with 9 positions matching TRBD1. V shed 5 bases and J 5 bases; nucleotides not matched to a gene: 9. The germline CDR1 and CDR2 sequences are MNHEY and SVGAGI. The length of the CDR3 is 15 residues.

The chain links TRBV28 to TRBJ1-1; weak D call: TRBD1 (6 bases). There are 14 residues in the CDR3. Germline V gene data show CDR1 as MDHEN and CDR2 as SYDVKM. V lost 5 bases to trimming and J lost 3 bases, with 13 bases between them. DNA for the CDR3: TGTGCCAGCAGTATGACAGGTAGATACACTGAAGCTTTCTTT. Amino acids: CASSMTGRYTEAFF.

CDR3 loop: CASRPGTSGTYEQYF. The CDR3 region has the DNA TGCGCCAGCAGACCCGGGACTAGCGGTACCTACGAGCAGTACTTC. The chain recombines TRBV5-1 with TRBJ2-7, with 11 bases matching TRBD2. CDR1 and CDR2 from the germline V gene are SGHRS and YFSETQ. This CDR3 has 15 amino acids. Unmatched junction bases numbered 6, after V lost 5 bases and J lost 2 bases. Supplemented by reference TRBV5-1 and TRBJ2-7, the full variable domain reads KAGVTQTPRYLIKTRGQQVTLSCSPISGHRSVSWYQQTPGQGLQFLFEYFSETQRNKGNFPGRFSGRQFSNSRSEMNVSTLELGDSALYLCASRPGTSGTYEQYFGPGTRLTVT.

The chain is built from TRBV6-5 and TRBJ1-4; 7 bases are a match to TRBD1. V shed 6 bases and J 0 bases; nucleotides not matched to a gene: 1. Germline assignment: CDR1 MNHEY and CDR2 SVGAGI. This CDR3 has 14 amino acids. CDR3 region: CASRTGTTNEKLFF. CDR3 coding DNA: TGTGCCAGCAGGACAGGGACAACTAATGAAAAACTGTTTTTT.

Only one count was recorded for this clone. This chain links TRBV5-1 with TRBJ1-3; D gene unclear. The CDR3 runs to 15 residues. The ends were cut back, 0 bases at V and 4 bases at J, with 11 bases in the middle. In germline, CDR1 is SGHRS, CDR2 YFSETQ. CDR3: CASSLDSLPGNTIYF. The DNA for the CDR3 is TGCGCCAGCAGCTTGGACAGCTTACCAGGAAACACCATATATTTT.

The chain uses TRBV28 and TRBJ2-7, with 10 nucleotides matching TRBD2. The CDR3 is 16 residues long. V trimming: 2 bases; J trimming: 7 bases; junction bases outside the gene matches: 11. CDR1 is MDHEN, CDR2 SYDVKM, per germline. In DNA form, the CDR3 reads TGTGCCAGCAGTTTAGGGTCAGCGGGGGGGTTGCAAGAGCAGTACTTC. Protein sequence: CASSLGSAGGLQEQYF.

A single count supports this clone. J is TRBJ1-2 and V is TRBV6-1, with 11 bases fitting TRBD1. Germline trimming cut 4 bases from V and 8 bases from J; bases unmatched to any gene: 9. This CDR3 spans 15 amino acids. CDR1 MNHNS and CDR2 SASEGT come from the germline V gene. The CDR3 sequence is CASSGGQGGRFGYTF. For the CDR3, the DNA is TGTGCCAGCAGTGGGGGACAGGGGGGACGTTTCGGCTACACCTTC.

The chain has TRBV4-1 and TRBJ1-1; TRBD1 matches 7 bases. CDR3 length: 16 amino acids. J lost 1 base, V lost 7 bases, and 12 bases had no gene match. Germline V lookup: CDR1 MGHRA, CDR2 YSYEKL. The CDR3 loop is CASNKGTAAGNTEAFF. CDR3 sequence (DNA): TGCGCCAGCAACAAAGGGACAGCCGCAGGGAACACTGAAGCTTTCTTT.

J is TRBJ2-2 and V is TRBV7-6, with 7 positions matching TRBD2. The CDR3 is made up of 16 amino acids. V was clipped by 4 bases and J by 1 base; unmatched bases: 6. Germline-derived CDR1 and CDR2 are SGHVS and FNYEAQ. CDR3 bases: TGTGCCAGCAGCTCCCTCCAGCGGGGGAACACCGGGGAGCTGTTTTTT. This sequence encodes CASSSLQRGNTGELFF.